These T cell receptor beta chains were read from a single sample in a study of beta chain features in type 1 diabetes. TCRdb keeps only in-frame clones here, not all; method: immunoSEQ multiplex PCR. This sample carries more than 350,000 clones, about an eighth of them seen once, and the ten largest clones take over 0.04%. Sequenced: naive CD4+ T cells from blood. These receptors all stem from a young woman in good health. CDR3s include the opening cysteine and the closing phenylalanine or tryptophan. Fields, in order: J gene, D gene, clone size, V gene, CDR3 protein, CDR3 DNA. D genes are given only for firm matches. Size is omitted from some rows. Given values are once, few, many or a class for expanded clones.

>TRBJ2-2|.|.|TRBV7-2
CASSLQLGVGGELFF
TGTGCCAGCAGCTTACAGCTCGGGGTAGGCGGGGAGCTGTTTTTT
>TRBJ2-3|TRBD1|.|TRBV23-1
CASSPHRGSTDTQYF
TGCGCCAGCAGTCCACACAGGGGGAGCACAGATACGCAGTATTTT
>TRBJ2-5|.|few|TRBV15
CATSRERPETQYF
TGTGCCACCAGCAGAGAACGCCCAGAGACCCAGTACTTC
>TRBJ1-6|.|few|TRBV7-9
CASGVGQSPLHF
TGTGCTTCGGGAGTAGGGCAATCACCCCTCCACTTT
>TRBJ1-5|.|.|TRBV7-2
CASSLSGGDQPQHF
TGTGCCAGCAGCTTAAGCGGGGGGGATCAGCCCCAGCATTTT
>TRBJ2-5|.|.|TRBV12-5
CASGNTQYF
TGTGCTAGCGGGAATACCCAGTACTTC
>TRBJ2-3|.|few|TRBV5-1
CASSLVGTTDTQYF
TGCGCCAGCAGCTTGGTGGGGACCACAGATACGCAGTATTTT
>TRBJ2-3|.|.|TRBV7-9
CASSLGNTQYF
TGTGCCAGCAGCTTAGGGAATACGCAGTATTTT
>TRBJ2-7|.|once|TRBV19
CASSPQAGQNYEQYF
TGTGCCAGTAGTCCCCAAGCGGGACAGAACTACGAGCAGTACTTC
>TRBJ1-2|.|few|TRBV29-1
CSVGGPGDYGYTF
TGCAGCGTCGGAGGACCTGGCGACTATGGCTACACCTTC
>TRBJ1-5|.|few|TRBV25-1
CASSEPGQNQPQHF
TGTGCCAGCAGTGAGCCCGGACAGAATCAGCCCCAGCATTTT
>TRBJ1-6|TRBD1|.|TRBV19
CASRRTGRSNSPLHF
TGTGCCAGTAGGCGGACAGGACGATCTAATTCACCCCTCCACTTT
>TRBJ1-2|.|.|TRBV27
CASSLSMGSYGYTF
TGTGCCAGCAGTTTATCTATGGGCAGCTATGGCTACACCTTC
>TRBJ2-3|.|few|TRBV6-5
CASSNGGPTDTQYF
TGTGCCAGCAGTAACGGGGGCCCCACAGATACGCAGTATTTT
>TRBJ2-3|TRBD2|.|TRBV5-1
CASSLSQRGGIIDTQYF
TGCGCCAGCAGCTTGTCCCAGCGGGGGGGCATCATCGATACGCAGTATTTT
>TRBJ2-7|.|few|TRBV19
CASSQGYYEQYF
TGTGCCAGTAGTCAGGGCTACTACGAGCAGTACTTC
>TRBJ2-3|TRBD1|.|TRBV7-2
CASGRDRGPDTQYF
TGTGCCAGCGGACGGGACAGGGGCCCAGATACGCAGTATTTT
>TRBJ2-3|TRBD2|.|TRBV5-4
CASSSGLAGAPADTQYF
TGTGCCAGCAGCTCGGGACTAGCGGGTGCGCCAGCAGATACGCAGTATTTT
>TRBJ2-7|.|.|TRBV5-1
CASSLASGSYEQYF
TGCGCCAGCAGCTTGGCCTCGGGGTCCTACGAGCAGTACTTC
>TRBJ2-1|TRBD2|many|TRBV29-1
CSVPGLAGESQFF
TGCAGCGTGCCGGGACTAGCGGGAGAATCGCAGTTCTTC
>TRBJ2-4|.|.|TRBV30
CAWGEQGLNAKNIQYF
TGTGCCTGGGGGGAACAGGGTCTGAACGCCAAAAACATTCAGTACTTC
>TRBJ1-1|.|.|TRBV15
CATSRDSARGFTEAFF
TGTGCCACCAGCAGAGATTCGGCCAGGGGATTCACTGAAGCTTTCTTT
>TRBJ2-2|.|.|TRBV5-1
CASSHKKSTPGELFF
TGCGCCAGCAGCCACAAAAAGTCAACTCCCGGGGAGCTGTTTTTT
>TRBJ2-3|.|.|TRBV12-5
CASGFGDTQYF
TGTGCTAGTGGTTTTGGAGATACGCAGTATTTT
>TRBJ1-6|TRBD1|.|TRBV6-6
CASSWDRGTGSPLHF
TGTGCCAGCAGTTGGGACAGGGGAACTGGTTCACCCCTCCACTTT
>TRBJ2-7|.|.|TRBV7-9
CASSFLADPSYEQYF
TGTGCCAGCAGCTTTTTAGCGGACCCCTCCTACGAGCAGTACTTC
>TRBJ1-2|.|few|TRBV29-1
CSVEQPTPTELHYGYTF
TGCAGCGTTGAACAACCAACCCCGACAGAGCTCCACTATGGCTACACCTTC
>TRBJ1-4|.|few|TRBV15
CATSPRRGATNEKLFF
TGTGCCACCAGCCCCCGGCGGGGCGCAACTAATGAAAAACTGTTTTTT
>TRBJ2-3|.|.|TRBV6-5
CASSYYGQTQYF
TGTGCCAGCAGTTACTACGGACAGACGCAGTATTTT
>TRBJ1-1|.|few|TRBV5-1
CASRKAVEAFF
TGCGCCAGCAGAAAGGCAGTTGAAGCTTTCTTT
>TRBJ2-1|TRBD2|.|TRBV9
CASSVGPGLAGGNEQFF
TGTGCCAGCAGCGTAGGGCCTGGGCTAGCGGGCGGCAATGAGCAGTTCTTC
>TRBJ2-7|TRBD2|.|TRBV2
CASSPGGLYEQYF
TGTGCCAGCAGTCCGGGGGGACTCTACGAGCAGTACTTC
>TRBJ2-1|TRBD2|few|TRBV11-2
CASSSTSGSPLNEQFF
TGTGCCAGCAGCTCGACTAGCGGGAGCCCATTAAATGAGCAGTTCTTC
>TRBJ2-5|TRBD2|.|TRBV7-2
CASSFDGRAQETQYF
TGTGCCAGCAGCTTTGACGGGAGGGCCCAAGAGACCCAGTACTTC
>TRBJ1-2|.|.|TRBV5-1
CASNGLGQDAAYGYTF
TGCGCCAGCAACGGTTTAGGGCAGGACGCCGCCTATGGCTACACCTTC
>TRBJ2-7|.|.|TRBV2
CASSEQGESYEQYF
TGTGCCAGCAGTGAGCAGGGAGAAAGCTACGAGCAGTACTTC
>TRBJ2-3|TRBD2|few|TRBV5-1
CASSSTSGVNTQYF
TGCGCCAGCAGCTCGACTAGCGGGGTAAATACGCAGTATTTT
>TRBJ2-3|TRBD1|.|TRBV6-6
CASRGTGGITDTQYF
TGTGCCAGCAGGGGGACAGGGGGAATTACAGATACGCAGTATTTT
>TRBJ2-6|.|few|TRBV10-3
CAISPRVEAGANVLTF
TGTGCCATCAGCCCCAGGGTAGAAGCTGGGGCCAACGTCCTGACTTTC
>TRBJ1-1|TRBD1|few|TRBV4-1
CASSQAPGQAQSEAFF
TGCGCCAGCAGCCAAGCTCCCGGACAGGCCCAAAGTGAAGCTTTCTTT
>TRBJ2-7|.|.|TRBV28
CASSLWATYEQYF
TGTGCCAGCAGTTTATGGGCCACCTACGAGCAGTACTTC
>TRBJ2-7|.|.|TRBV7-8
CASSMGLDYEQYF
TGTGCCAGCAGCATGGGACTGGACTACGAGCAGTACTTC
>TRBJ1-1|.|few|TRBV30
CAWSSMMNTEAFF
TGTGCCTGGAGTTCTATGATGAACACTGAAGCTTTCTTT
>TRBJ2-5|TRBD1|.|TRBV14
CASSGTEHRRTQYF
TGTGCCAGCAGTGGGACAGAACATAGACGGACCCAGTACTTC
>TRBJ2-1|.|.|TRBV29-1
CSVGHWGSYNEQFF
TGCAGCGTTGGGCACTGGGGGTCCTACAATGAGCAGTTCTTC